A single TCR beta chain is shown here with its context. The CDR3 consists of 12 residues. V trimming: 6 bases; J trimming: 8 bases; junction bases outside the gene matches: 4. Germline CDR1 is MNHEY and CDR2 is SVGAGI. The data derive from a study of blood T cell repertoires in COVID-19. Assay: immunoSEQ multiplex PCR; the TCRdb copy retains only in-frame clones and omits some. This repertoire shows approximately 290,000 clones, 90% found once; its top ten account for roughly 1.1%. The receptor was isolated from a woman in her twenties or thirties who had recovered from COVID-19. V gene TRBV6-5 combines with J gene TRBJ1-2; 9 bases are a match to TRBD1. Sequenced: PBMCs or T cells enriched from blood (not recorded which). The CDR3 reads CASRTGGQGYTF. CDR3 DNA sequence: TGTGCCAGCAGGACAGGGGGTCAAGGCTACACCTTC.